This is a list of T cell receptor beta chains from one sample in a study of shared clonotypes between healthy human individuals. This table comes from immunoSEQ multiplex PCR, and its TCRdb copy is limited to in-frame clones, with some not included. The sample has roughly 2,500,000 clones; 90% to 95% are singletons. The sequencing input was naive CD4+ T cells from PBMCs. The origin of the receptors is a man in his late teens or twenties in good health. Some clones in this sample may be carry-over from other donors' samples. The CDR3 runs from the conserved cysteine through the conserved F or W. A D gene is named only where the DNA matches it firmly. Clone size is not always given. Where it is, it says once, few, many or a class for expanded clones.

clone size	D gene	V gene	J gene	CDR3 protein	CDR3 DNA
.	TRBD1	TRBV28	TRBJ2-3	CASSRSGTGVPDTQYF	TGTGCCAGCAGCCGATCCGGGACAGGGGTTCCAGATACGCAGTATTTT
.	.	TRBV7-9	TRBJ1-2	CASSLDRPGYGYTF	TGTGCCAGCAGCTTAGACAGGCCAGGGTATGGCTACACCTTC
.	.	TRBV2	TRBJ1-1	CASSFMEGLGTEAFF	TGTGCCAGCAGTTTCATGGAGGGGCTGGGCACTGAAGCTTTCTTT
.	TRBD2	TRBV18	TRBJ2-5	CASSRWSSGTIQETQYF	TGTGCCAGCTCACGATGGTCTAGCGGGACTATCCAAGAGACCCAGTACTTC
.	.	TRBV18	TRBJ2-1	CASSRLDGSYNEQFF	TGTGCCAGCTCCCGCCTGGATGGCAGCTACAATGAGCAGTTCTTC
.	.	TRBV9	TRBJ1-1	CASSSLGGEVGPQAFF	TGTGCCAGCAGCTCCTTGGGAGGCGAGGTAGGACCCCAAGCTTTCTTT
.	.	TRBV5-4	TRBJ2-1	CASSGGGGEQFF	TGTGCCAGCAGCGGAGGGGGGGGTGAGCAGTTCTTC
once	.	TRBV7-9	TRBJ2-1	CASSLGRLWDNEQFF	TGTGCCAGCAGCTTAGGGAGGCTCTGGGACAATGAGCAGTTCTTC
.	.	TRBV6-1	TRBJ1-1	CASIRDLNTEAFF	TGTGCCAGCATCAGGGACTTGAACACTGAAGCTTTCTTT
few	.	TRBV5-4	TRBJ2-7	CASSSLDSPGQYF	TGTGCCAGCAGCTCCCTGGACAGCCCGGGGCAGTACTTC
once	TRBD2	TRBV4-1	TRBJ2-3	CASSQDLVAGTVYTQYF	TGCGCCAGCAGCCAAGACTTGGTAGCGGGAACGGTATATACGCAGTATTTT
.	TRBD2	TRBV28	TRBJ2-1	CASSSPGLARSSYNEQFF	TGTGCCAGCAGTTCCCCGGGACTAGCGCGAAGCTCCTACAATGAGCAGTTCTTC
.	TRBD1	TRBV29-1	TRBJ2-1	CSALIRTGGAGSYNEQFF	TGCAGCGCGTTGATTCGGACAGGGGGCGCCGGGTCCTACAATGAGCAGTTCTTC
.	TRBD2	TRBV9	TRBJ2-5	CASSAIAGVGETQYF	TGTGCCAGCAGCGCAATAGCGGGAGTGGGGGAGACCCAGTACTTC
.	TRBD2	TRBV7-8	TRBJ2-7	CASSLRLAGVSEQYF	TGTGCCAGCAGCTTACGACTAGCGGGAGTGTCCGAGCAGTACTTC
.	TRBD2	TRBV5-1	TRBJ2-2	CASSLETSGNTGELFF	TGCGCCAGCAGCTTGGAGACTAGCGGGAACACCGGGGAGCTGTTTTTT
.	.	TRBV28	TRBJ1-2	CASSSSLRTERYGYTF	TGTGCCAGCAGTTCATCCCTTAGGACAGAGCGCTATGGCTACACCTTC
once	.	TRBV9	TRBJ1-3	CASSVEAGAHSGNTIYF	TGTGCCAGCAGCGTAGAGGCAGGGGCTCACTCTGGAAACACCATATATTTT
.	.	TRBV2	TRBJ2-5	CASSDFHGRDVRETQYF	TGTGCCAGCAGTGATTTCCATGGGCGGGACGTGAGGGAGACCCAGTACTTC
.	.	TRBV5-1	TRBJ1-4	CASSPGATRNEKLFF	TGCGCCAGCAGCCCGGGGGCCACCCGTAATGAAAAACTGTTTTTT
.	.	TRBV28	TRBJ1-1	CASSSPQMRESRNTEAFF	TGTGCCAGCAGTTCCCCGCAAATGAGGGAGAGTCGGAACACTGAAGCTTTCTTT
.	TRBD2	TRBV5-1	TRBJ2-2	CASQSGTNTGELFF	TGCGCCAGCCAGAGCGGGACTAACACCGGGGAGCTGTTTTTT
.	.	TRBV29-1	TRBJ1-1	CSDRLNTEAFF	TGCAGCGACAGGTTGAACACTGAAGCTTTCTTT
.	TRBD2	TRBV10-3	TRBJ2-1	CAIRTSSGTSYNEQFF	TGTGCCATCAGAACCAGTTCCGGGACTAGTTACAATGAGCAGTTCTTC
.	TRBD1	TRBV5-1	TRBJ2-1	CASSLDRAAYNEQFF	TGCGCCAGCAGCTTAGACAGGGCCGCCTACAATGAGCAGTTCTTC
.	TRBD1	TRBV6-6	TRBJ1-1	CASSIRTGMNTEAFF	TGTGCCAGCAGCATCCGGACAGGAATGAACACTGAAGCTTTCTTT
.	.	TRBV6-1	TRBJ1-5	CASSARRGNGNQPQHF	TGTGCCAGCAGTGCCAGAAGGGGAAATGGCAATCAGCCCCAGCATTTT
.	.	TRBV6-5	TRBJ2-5	CASSPGLQETQYF	TGTGCCAGCAGCCCGGGTCTGCAAGAGACCCAGTACTTC
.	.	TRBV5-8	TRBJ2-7	CASSLVGEQYF	TGTGCCAGCAGCTTGGTGGGGGAGCAGTACTTC
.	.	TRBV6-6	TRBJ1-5	CASSYSYGGNQPQHF	TGTGCCAGCAGTTACTCTTACGGCGGCAATCAGCCCCAGCATTTT
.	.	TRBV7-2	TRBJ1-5	CASRSTLGNQPQHF	TGTGCCAGCAGATCGACTTTAGGCAATCAGCCCCAGCATTTT
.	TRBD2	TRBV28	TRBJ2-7	CASSLKYNAGGNIDYEQYF	TGTGCCAGCAGTTTAAAATATAACGCGGGAGGAAATATCGACTACGAGCAGTACTTC
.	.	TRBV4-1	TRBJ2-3	CASSQDKQRDTQYF	TGCGCCAGCAGCCAAGATAAACAACGTGATACGCAGTATTTT
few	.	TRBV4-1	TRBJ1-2	CASSEVGAPGYTF	TGCGCCAGCAGCGAAGTGGGGGCACCTGGCTACACCTTC
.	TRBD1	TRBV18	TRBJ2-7	CASSPQTGQGYEQYF	TGTGCCAGCTCACCGCAAACGGGACAGGGTTACGAGCAGTACTTC
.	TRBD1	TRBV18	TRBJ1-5	CASQGTGDLAQHF	TGTGCCAGCCAGGGGACAGGGGATTTGGCCCAGCATTTT
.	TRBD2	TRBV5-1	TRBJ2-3	CASSSLAGDTDTQYF	TGCGCCAGCAGCAGCCTAGCGGGCGACACAGATACGCAGTATTTT
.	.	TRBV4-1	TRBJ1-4	CASRPTLGQAANEKLFF	TGCGCCAGCAGGCCGACGCTGGGGCAGGCCGCTAATGAAAAACTGTTTTTT
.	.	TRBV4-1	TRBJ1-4	CASSQHRQDEKLFF	TGCGCCAGCAGCCAACATAGACAGGATGAAAAACTGTTTTTT
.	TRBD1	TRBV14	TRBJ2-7	CASSHLRETGPYEQYF	TGTGCCAGCAGCCATCTCAGGGAGACAGGGCCCTACGAGCAGTACTTC
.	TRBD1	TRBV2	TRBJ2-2	CASSADRATGELFF	TGTGCCAGCAGTGCCGACAGGGCTACCGGGGAGCTGTTTTTT
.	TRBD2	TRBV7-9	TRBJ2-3	CASSKGTSGGPDTQYF	TGTGCCAGCAGCAAAGGGACTAGCGGAGGCCCAGATACGCAGTATTTT
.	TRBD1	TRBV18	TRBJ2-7	CASSPLVRGSKQYF	TGTGCCAGCTCACCACTGGTCAGGGGGTCGAAGCAGTACTTC
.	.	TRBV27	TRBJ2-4	CASSTQGRGAKNIQYF	TGTGCCAGCAGTACTCAGGGTCGGGGAGCCAAAAACATTCAGTACTTC
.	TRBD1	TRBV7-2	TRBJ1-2	CASSLVRGLRGYGYTF	TGTGCCAGCAGCTTAGTCAGGGGGCTAAGGGGATATGGCTACACCTTC
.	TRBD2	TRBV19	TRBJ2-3	CASTGPSGRAWGTDTQYF	TGTGCCAGTACGGGCCCTAGCGGGAGGGCCTGGGGCACAGATACGCAGTATTTT
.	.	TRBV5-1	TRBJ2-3	CASSLQGPPQDTQYF	TGCGCCAGCAGCCTGCAGGGCCCCCCACAAGATACGCAGTATTTT